Detailed here is one TCR beta chain. Antigen specificity is unknown. This CDR3 has 13 amino acids. The V end was cut by 3 bases, the J end by 6 bases, with 10 bases between. Germline V lookup: CDR1 MDHEN, CDR2 SYDVKM. An absence of ophthalmopathy progression within 18 months meant stable Graves' hyperthyroidism. The hyperthyroidism was newly diagnosed and had lasted under 2 months; the patients were aged 18 to 65. Criteria for exclusion of patients were uncontrolled infection, other autoimmune disease, pregnancy or lactation. The sample is drawn from a study of T cells in Graves' hyperthyroidism and ophthalmopathy. Whole-study results and caveats: Most clonotypes expanded in the thyroid (above 0.001) were also present in blood.

Amplification of TCR beta CDR3 regions used RNA as the template. Researchers ran a first-round RT-PCR on the TCR CDR3 using the HTBI primer set. In TCRdb, the multiplex PCR reads were re-called with MiXCR into one record per CDR3 protein. The table shows 500,000 to 650,000 distinct CDR3 sequences, with less than 15% occurring only once. The receptor was derived from a woman between 40 and 55 years old with Graves' hyperthyroidism. The sample taken for sequencing was blood. The chain uses TRBV28 and TRBJ2-3, with D tentatively TRBD2 (6 bases). CDR3 bases: TGTGCCAGCAGTTTTCGGGGGTTGGATACGCAGTATTTT. Its translation is CASSFRGLDTQYF. Using reference TRBV28 and TRBJ2-3 for the parts outside the CDR3, the full variable domain is DVKVTQSSRYLVKRTGEKVFLECVQDMDHENMFWYRQDPGLGLRLIYFSYDVKMKEKGDIPEGYSVSREKKERFSLILESASTNQTSMYLCASSFRGLDTQYFGPGTRLTVL.